The clone carrying this T cell receptor beta chain was found many times. The length of the CDR3 is 15 residues. Per the germline V gene, CDR1 is KGHSH and CDR2 is LQKENI. Trimming cost V 3 bases and J 2 bases, with 13 bases left between them. The data derive from a study of regulatory T cells in long-lasting Graves disease. According to the study, TCR beta libraries were built with iRepertoire HTBI primers and CDR3-region Arm-PCR. A single record per CDR3 protein comes from TCRdb applying MiXCR to the multiplex PCR reads. Of under 500,000 distinct CDR3 sequences in the sample, roughly 15% were seen once. Documented time point: newly diagnosed GD, antithyroid drugs for less than 3 months. PBMCs were the source of the RNA used for TCR sequencing. The sample was also linked to a second study, of T cells in Graves' hyperthyroidism and ophthalmopathy.

Here the sequenced sample was peripheral blood mononuclear cells (PBMCs), taken at new diagnosis, from a patient treated with antithyroid drugs. The chain couples TRBV18 to TRBJ2-5, with D possibly matching TRBD2 (6 bases). This sequence originates from a woman in her thirties with Graves disease. In DNA, the CDR3 is TGTGCCAGCTCACCCTCTCGGGGGAAGCAAGAGACCCAGTACTTC. Its translation is CASSPSRGKQETQYF.